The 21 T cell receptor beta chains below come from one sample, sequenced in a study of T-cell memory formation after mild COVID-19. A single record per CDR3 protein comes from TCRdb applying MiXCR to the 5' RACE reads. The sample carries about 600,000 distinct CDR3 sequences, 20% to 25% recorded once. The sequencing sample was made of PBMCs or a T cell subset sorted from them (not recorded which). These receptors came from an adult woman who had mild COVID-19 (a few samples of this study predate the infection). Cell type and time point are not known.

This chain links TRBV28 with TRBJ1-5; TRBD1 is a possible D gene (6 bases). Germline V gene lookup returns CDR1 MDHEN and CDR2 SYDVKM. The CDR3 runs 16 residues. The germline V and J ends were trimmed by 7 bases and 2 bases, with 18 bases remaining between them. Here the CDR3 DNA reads TGTGCCAGCATTGAGGGGGGGCCTGTCGGCAATCAGCCCCAGCATTTT. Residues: CASIEGGPVGNQPQHF.

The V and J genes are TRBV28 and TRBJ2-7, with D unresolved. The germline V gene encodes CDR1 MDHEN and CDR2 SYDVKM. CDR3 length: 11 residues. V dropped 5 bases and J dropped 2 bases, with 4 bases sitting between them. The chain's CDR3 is CASSAPYEQYF. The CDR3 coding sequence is TGTGCCAGCAGTGCTCCCTACGAGCAGTACTTC.

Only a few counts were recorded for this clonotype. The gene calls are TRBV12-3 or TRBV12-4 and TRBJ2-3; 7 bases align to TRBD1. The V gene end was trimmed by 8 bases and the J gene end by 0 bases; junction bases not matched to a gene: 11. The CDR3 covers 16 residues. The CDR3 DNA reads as TGTGCCAGCGGGGACAGAGAGTCAGATAGCACAGATACGCAGTATTTT. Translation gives CASGDRESDSTDTQYF.

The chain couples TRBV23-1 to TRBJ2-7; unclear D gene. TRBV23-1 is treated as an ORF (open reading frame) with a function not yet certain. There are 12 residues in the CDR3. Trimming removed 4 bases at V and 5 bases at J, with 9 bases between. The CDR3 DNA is TGCGCCAGCAGTCGGTGGACCGACGAGCAGTACTTC. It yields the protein CASSRWTDEQYF.

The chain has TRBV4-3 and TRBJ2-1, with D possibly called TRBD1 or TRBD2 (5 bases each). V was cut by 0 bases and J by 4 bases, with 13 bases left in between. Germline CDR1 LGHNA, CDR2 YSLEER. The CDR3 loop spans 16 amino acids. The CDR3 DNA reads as TGCGCCAGCAGCCAAGATACCGGGACGATATACAATGAGCAGTTCTTC. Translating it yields CASSQDTGTIYNEQFF.

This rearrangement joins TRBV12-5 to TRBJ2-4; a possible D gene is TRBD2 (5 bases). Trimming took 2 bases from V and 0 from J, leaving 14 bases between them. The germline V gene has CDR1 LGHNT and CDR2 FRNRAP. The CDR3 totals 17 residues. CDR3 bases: TGTGCTAGTGGTTTGCAGGACTCCTACGCAGCCAAAAACATTCAGTACTTC. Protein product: CASGLQDSYAAKNIQYF.

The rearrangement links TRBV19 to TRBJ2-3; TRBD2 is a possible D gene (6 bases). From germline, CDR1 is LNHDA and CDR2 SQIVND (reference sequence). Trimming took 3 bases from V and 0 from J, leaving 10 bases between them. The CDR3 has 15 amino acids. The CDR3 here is CASSIYGTSTDTQYF. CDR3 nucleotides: TGTGCCAGTAGTATCTATGGGACTAGCACAGATACGCAGTATTTT.

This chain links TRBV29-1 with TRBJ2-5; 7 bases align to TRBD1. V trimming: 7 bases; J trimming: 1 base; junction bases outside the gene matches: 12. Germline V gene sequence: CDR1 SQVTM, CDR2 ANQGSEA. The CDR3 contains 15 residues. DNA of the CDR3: TGCAGCGCCCCACCCCGACAGGGTTCCCAAGAGACCCAGTACTTC. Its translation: CSAPPRQGSQETQYF.

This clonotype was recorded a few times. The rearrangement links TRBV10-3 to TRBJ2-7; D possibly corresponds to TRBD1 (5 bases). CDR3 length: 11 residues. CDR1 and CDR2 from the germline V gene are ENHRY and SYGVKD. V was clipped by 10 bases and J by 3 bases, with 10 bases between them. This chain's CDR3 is CATQGDYEQYF. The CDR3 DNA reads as TGTGCCACCCAGGGTGACTACGAGCAGTACTTC.

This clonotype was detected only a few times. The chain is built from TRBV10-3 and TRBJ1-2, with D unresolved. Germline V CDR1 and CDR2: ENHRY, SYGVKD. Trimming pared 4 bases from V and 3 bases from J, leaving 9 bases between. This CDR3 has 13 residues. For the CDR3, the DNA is TGTGCCATCAGTGGGAAGGGAGACTATGGCTACACCTTC. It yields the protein CAISGKGDYGYTF.

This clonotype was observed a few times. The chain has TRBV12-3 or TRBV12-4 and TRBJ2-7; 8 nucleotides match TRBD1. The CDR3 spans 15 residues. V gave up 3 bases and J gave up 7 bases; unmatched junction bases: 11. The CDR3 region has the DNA TGTGCCAGCAGTTTTGGAAGGCAGGGGGCTAAGGAGCAGTACTTC. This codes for CASSFGRQGAKEQYF.

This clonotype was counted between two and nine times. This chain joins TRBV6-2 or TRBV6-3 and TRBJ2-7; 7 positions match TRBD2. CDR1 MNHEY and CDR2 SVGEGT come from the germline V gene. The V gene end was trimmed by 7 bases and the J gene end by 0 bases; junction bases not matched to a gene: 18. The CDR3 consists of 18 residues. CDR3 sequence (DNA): TGTGCCAGCACCTCACGAAGAACTCTAGCGGCACGCTCCTACGAGCAGTACTTC. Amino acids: CASTSRRTLAARSYEQYF.

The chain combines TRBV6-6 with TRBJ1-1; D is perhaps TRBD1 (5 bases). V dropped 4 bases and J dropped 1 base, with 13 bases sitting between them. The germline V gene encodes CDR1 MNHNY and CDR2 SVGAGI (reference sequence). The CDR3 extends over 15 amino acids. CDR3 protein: CASSFSQGRNTEAFF. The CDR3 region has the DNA TGTGCCAGCAGTTTTTCGCAGGGTAGGAACACTGAAGCTTTCTTT.

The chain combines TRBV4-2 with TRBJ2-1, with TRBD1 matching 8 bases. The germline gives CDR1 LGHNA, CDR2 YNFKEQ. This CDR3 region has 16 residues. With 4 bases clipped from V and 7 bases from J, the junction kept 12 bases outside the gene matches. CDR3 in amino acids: CASSLLPGQGRNEQFF. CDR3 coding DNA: TGTGCCAGCAGCCTCCTCCCCGGACAGGGACGTAATGAGCAGTTCTTC.

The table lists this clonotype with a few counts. The CDR3 bases are TGTGCCAGCACCCGTGGACTTGCCGGGGAGCTGTTTTTT. It translates to CASTRGLAGELFF. This chain links TRBV6-5 with TRBJ2-2; tentatively, D is TRBD2 (5 bases). The CDR3 runs to 13 residues. V was cut by 7 bases and J by 6 bases, with 12 bases left in between. Germline CDR1 is MNHEY and CDR2 is SVGAGI.

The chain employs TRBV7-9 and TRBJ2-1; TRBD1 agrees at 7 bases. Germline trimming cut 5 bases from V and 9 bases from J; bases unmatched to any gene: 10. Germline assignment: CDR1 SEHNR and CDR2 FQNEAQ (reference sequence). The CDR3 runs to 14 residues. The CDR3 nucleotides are TGTGCCAGCAGCCAACTAGGGGGCTTGGGTGAGCAGTTCTTC. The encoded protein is CASSQLGGLGEQFF.

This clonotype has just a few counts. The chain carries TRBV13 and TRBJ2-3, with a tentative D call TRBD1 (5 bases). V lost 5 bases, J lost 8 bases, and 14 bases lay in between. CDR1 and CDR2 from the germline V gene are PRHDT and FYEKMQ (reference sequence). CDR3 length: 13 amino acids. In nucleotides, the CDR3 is TGTGCCAGCAGCCCCCCGTCTAGGGGTACGCAGTATTTT. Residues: CASSPPSRGTQYF.

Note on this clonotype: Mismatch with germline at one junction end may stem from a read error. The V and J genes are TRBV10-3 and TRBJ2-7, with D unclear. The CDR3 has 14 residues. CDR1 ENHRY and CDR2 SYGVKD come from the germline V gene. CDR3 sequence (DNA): TGTGCCACCAGTAAGACGGAAAGCTCCTACGAGCAGTACTTC. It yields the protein CATSKTESSYEQYF.

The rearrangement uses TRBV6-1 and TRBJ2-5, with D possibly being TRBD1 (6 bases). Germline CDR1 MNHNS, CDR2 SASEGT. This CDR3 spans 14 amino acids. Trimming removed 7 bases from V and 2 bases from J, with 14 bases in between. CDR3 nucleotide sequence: TGTGCCAGCACCAAAGTGGACAGTCAAGAGACCCAGTACTTC. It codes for CASTKVDSQETQYF.

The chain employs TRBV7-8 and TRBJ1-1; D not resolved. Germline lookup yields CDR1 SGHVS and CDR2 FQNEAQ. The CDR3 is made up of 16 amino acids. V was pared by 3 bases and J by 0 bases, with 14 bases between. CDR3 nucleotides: TGTGCCAGCAGCTTGTCCCAAGGATTCATGAACACTGAAGCTTTCTTT. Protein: CASSLSQGFMNTEAFF.

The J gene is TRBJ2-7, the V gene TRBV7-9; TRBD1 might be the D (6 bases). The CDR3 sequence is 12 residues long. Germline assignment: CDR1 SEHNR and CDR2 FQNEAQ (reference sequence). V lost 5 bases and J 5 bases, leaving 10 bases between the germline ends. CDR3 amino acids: CASSQQGHEQYF. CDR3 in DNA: TGTGCCAGCAGCCAACAGGGCCACGAGCAGTACTTC.